This T cell receptor (beta chain) was obtained from a study of blood T cell repertoires in COVID-19. At the level of the study: Donors in the United States, Italy and Spain gave samples during acute or convalescent COVID-19. In each case, the material was cDNA or gDNA derived from T cells, B-cell-depleted T cells, or PBMCs.

Germline CDR1 is MGHDK and CDR2 is SYGVNS. Trimming left V 3 bases short and J 3 bases short, with 9 bases between. This CDR3 spans 13 amino acids. In the study's own analysis: Amplified reference gene primers provided the basis for estimating nucleated cell counts. Using immunoSEQ multiplex PCR, the repertoire was profiled, and TCRdb retains in-frame clones only, with some absent. V and J calls and clone size are as listed in that table; D and trimming were resolved from the DNA. This table has around 160,000 clones, 89% appearing once. The sequenced material came from peripheral blood. The sequence was collected from a man in his fifties or sixties with acute or convalescent COVID-19. This chain connects TRBV25-1 to TRBJ2-7, with a weak D call TRBD2 (5 bases). CDR3 sequence (DNA): TGTGCCAGCAGTGACCCTAGCATCTACGAGCAGTACTTC. As protein: CASSDPSIYEQYF.